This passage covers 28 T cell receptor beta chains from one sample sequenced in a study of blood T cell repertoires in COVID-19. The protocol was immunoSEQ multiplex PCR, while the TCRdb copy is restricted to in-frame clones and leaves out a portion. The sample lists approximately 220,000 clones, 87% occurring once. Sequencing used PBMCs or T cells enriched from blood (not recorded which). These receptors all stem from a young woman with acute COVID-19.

CDR3 nucleotides: TGTGCCAGCAGCTTAGACAATCGAGGGTACGAGCAGTACTTC. Translated, it gives CASSLDNRGYEQYF. This rearrangement joins TRBV11-2 to TRBJ2-7; the D gene is possibly TRBD2 (5 bases). Trimming took 0 bases from V and 4 from J, leaving 10 bases between them. Germline CDR1 and CDR2: SGHAT and FQNNGV. The length of the CDR3 is 14 residues.

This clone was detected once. CDR3 loop: CASSEGTSGGGDTQYF. DNA of the CDR3: TGTGCCAGCAGTGAAGGCACTAGCGGGGGAGGAGATACGCAGTATTTT. V gene TRBV6-4 combines with J gene TRBJ2-3; 11 positions match TRBD2. In germline, CDR1 is MRHNA, CDR2 SNTAGT. V gave up 3 bases and J gave up 5 bases; unmatched junction bases: 7. The CDR3 covers 16 residues.

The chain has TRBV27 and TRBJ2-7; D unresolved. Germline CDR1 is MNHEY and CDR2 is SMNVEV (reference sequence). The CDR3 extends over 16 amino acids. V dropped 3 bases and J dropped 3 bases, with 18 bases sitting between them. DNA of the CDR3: TGTGCCAGCAGTTTGGTAGCCAATTCACCAGTCTACGAGCAGTACTTC. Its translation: CASSLVANSPVYEQYF.

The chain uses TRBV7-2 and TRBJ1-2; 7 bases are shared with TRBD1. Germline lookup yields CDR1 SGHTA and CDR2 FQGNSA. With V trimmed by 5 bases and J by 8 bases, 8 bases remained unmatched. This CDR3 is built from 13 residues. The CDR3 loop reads CASSPQTGLGYTF. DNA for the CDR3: TGTGCCAGCAGCCCTCAGACAGGGCTGGGCTACACCTTC.

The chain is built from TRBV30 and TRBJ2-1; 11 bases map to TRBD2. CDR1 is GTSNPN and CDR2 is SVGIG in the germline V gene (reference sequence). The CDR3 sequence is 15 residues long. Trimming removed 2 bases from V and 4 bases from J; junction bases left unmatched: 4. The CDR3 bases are TGTGCCTGGAGTTCCGGGACTAGCGGATACAATGAGCAGTTCTTC. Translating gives CAWSSGTSGYNEQFF.

CDR3 residues: CASSLVSGHSNQPQHF. In nucleotides, the CDR3 is TGTGCCAGCAGCTTAGTTAGCGGACACAGCAATCAGCCCCAGCATTTT. This chain links TRBV7-2 with TRBJ1-5, with D maybe TRBD1 (5 bases). The germline CDR1 and CDR2 sequences are SGHTA and FQGNSA. The CDR3 has 16 residues. V was cut by 1 base and J by 1 base, with 11 bases left in between.

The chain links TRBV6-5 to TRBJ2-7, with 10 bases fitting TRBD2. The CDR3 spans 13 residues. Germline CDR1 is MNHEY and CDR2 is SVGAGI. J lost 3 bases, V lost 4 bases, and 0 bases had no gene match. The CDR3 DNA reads TGTGCCAGCAGTTCTAGCGGGAGCTACGAGCAGTACTTC. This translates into CASSSSGSYEQYF.

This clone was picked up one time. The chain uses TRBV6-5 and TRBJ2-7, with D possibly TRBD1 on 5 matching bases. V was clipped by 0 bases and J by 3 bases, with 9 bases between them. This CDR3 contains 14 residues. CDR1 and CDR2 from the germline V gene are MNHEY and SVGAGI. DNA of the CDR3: TGTGCCAGCAGTTACTCTGGGGCTAGCTACGAGCAGTACTTC. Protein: CASSYSGASYEQYF.

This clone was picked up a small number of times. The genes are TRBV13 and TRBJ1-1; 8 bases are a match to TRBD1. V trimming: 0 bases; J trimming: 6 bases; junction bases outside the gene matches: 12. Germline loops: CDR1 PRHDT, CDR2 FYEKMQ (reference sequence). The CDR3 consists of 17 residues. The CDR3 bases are TGTGCCAGCAGCTTAGGGGTTGACAGGGGTTTTATCGCTGAAGCTTTCTTT. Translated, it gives CASSLGVDRGFIAEAFF.

DNA of the CDR3: TGCAGCGTTGTCTCCGGGACAGGGGCCTATGGCTACACCTTC. Translation gives CSVVSGTGAYGYTF. This chain links TRBV29-1 with TRBJ1-2; TRBD1 agrees at 10 bases. The CDR3 runs 14 residues. V gave up 4 bases and J gave up 4 bases; unmatched junction bases: 6. Germline-derived CDR1 and CDR2 are SQVTM and ANQGSEA.

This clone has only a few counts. CDR3 residues: CASSLEQGEQPQHF. DNA for the CDR3: TGCGCCAGCAGCTTGGAACAGGGCGAACAGCCCCAGCATTTT. V gene TRBV5-1 combines with J gene TRBJ1-5; perhaps TRBD1 as D (6 bases). Trimming took 0 bases from V and 7 from J, leaving 11 bases between them. This CDR3 has 14 amino acids. Germline V CDR1 and CDR2: SGHRS, YFSETQ.

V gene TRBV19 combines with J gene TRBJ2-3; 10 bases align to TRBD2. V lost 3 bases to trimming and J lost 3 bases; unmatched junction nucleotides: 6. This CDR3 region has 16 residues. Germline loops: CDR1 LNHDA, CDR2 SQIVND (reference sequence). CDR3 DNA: TGTGCCAGTAGTATGTCTAGCGGGGGAGTAACAGATACGCAGTATTTT. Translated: CASSMSSGGVTDTQYF.

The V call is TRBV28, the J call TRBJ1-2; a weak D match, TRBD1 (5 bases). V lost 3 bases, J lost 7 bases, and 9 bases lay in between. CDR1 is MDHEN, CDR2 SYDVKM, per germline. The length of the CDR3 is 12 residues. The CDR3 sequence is CASSFRQTGYTF. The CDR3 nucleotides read TGTGCCAGCAGTTTTAGACAGACTGGCTACACCTTC.

This CDR3 reads CASKKNGGPVTDTQYF. The CDR3 nucleotides read TGCGCCAGCAAGAAAAACGGGGGGCCTGTCACAGATACGCAGTATTTT. The chain uses TRBV10-2 and TRBJ2-3; perhaps TRBD2 as D (7 bases). Trimming left V 7 bases short and J 2 bases short, with 19 bases between. The CDR3 is 16 residues long. Germline loops: CDR1 WSHSY, CDR2 SAAADI.

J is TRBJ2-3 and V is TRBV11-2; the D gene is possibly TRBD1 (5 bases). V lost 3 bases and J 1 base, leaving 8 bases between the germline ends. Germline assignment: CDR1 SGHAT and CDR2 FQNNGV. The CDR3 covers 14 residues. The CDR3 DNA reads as TGTGCCAGCAGCTTGGGGCTCGGCACAGATACGCAGTATTTT. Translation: CASSLGLGTDTQYF. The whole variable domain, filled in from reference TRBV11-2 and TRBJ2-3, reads EAGVAQSPRYKIIEKRQSVAFWCNPISGHATLYWYQQILGQGPKLLIQFQNNGVVDDSQLPKDRFSAERLKGVDSTLKIQPAKLEDSAVYLCASSLGLGTDTQYFGPGTRLTVL.

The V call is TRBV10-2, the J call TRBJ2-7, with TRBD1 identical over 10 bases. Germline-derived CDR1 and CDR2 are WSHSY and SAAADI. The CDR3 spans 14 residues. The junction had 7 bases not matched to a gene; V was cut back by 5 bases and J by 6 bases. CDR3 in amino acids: CASSWDRGSPEQYF. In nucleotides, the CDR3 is TGCGCCAGCAGTTGGGACAGGGGATCCCCCGAGCAGTACTTC.

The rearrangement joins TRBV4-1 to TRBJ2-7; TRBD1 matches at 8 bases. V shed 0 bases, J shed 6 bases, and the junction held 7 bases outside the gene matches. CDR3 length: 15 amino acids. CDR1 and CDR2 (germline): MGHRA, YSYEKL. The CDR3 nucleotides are TGCGCCAGCAGCCAAGATGGGGCAGGGGGCCTCGAGCAGTACTTC. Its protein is CASSQDGAGGLEQYF.

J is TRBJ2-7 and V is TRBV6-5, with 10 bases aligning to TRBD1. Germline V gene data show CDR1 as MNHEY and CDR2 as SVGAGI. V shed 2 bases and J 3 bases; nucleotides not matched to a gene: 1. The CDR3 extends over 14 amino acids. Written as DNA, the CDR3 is TGTGCCAGCAGTTACGGGACAGGGGACTACGAGCAGTACTTC. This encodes CASSYGTGDYEQYF.

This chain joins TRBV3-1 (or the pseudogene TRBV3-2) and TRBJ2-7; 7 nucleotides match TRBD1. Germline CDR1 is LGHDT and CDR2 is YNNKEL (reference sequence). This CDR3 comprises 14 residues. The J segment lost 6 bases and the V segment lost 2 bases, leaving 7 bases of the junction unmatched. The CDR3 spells CASSQNRGPLEQYF. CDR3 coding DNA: TGTGCCAGCAGCCAAAACAGGGGCCCTCTCGAGCAGTACTTC.

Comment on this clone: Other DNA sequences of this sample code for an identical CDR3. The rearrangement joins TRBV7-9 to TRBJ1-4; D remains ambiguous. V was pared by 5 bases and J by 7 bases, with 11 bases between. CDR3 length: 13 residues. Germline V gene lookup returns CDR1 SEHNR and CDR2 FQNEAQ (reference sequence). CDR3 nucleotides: TGTGCCAGCAGCCCCAGAGCGGGTGAAAAACTGTTTTTT. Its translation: CASSPRAGEKLFF.

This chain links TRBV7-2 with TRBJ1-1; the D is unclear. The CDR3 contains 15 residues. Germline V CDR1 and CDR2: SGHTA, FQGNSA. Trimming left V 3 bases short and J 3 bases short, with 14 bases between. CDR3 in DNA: TGTGCCAGCAGCTTTTCCCGGGCGGGTGACACTGAAGCTTTCTTT. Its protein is CASSFSRAGDTEAFF. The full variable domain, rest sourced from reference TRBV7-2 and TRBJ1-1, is GAGVSQSPSNKVTEKGKDVELRCDPISGHTALYWYRQSLGQGLEFLIYFQGNSAPDKSGLPSDRFSAERTGGSVSTLTIQRTQQEDSAVYLCASSFSRAGDTEAFFGQGTRLTVV.

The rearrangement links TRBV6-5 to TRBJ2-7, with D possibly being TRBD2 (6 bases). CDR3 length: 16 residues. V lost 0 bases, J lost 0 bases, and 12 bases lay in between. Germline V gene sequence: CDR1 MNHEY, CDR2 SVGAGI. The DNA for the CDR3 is TGTGCCAGCAGTTACTCCGCGGGGAAACCCTCCTACGAGCAGTACTTC. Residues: CASSYSAGKPSYEQYF.

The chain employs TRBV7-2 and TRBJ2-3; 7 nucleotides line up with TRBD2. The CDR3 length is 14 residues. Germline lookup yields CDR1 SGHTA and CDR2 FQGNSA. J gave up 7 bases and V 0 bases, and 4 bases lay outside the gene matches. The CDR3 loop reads CASSLAGGDYTQYF. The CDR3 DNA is TGTGCCAGCAGCTTAGCGGGGGGGGACTATACGCAGTATTTT.

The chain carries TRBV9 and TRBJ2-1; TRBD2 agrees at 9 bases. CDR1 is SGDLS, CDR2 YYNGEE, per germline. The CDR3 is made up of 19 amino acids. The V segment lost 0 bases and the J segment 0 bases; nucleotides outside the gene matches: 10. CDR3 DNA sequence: TGTGCCAGCAGCGTAGCTGCGGCTAGCGGGGATATCTCCTACAATGAGCAGTTCTTC. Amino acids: CASSVAAASGDISYNEQFF. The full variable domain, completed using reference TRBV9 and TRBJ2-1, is DSGVTQTPKHLITATGQRVTLRCSPRSGDLSVYWYQQSLDQGLQFLIQYYNGEERAKGNILERFSAQQFPDLHSELNLSSLELGDSALYFCASSVAAASGDISYNEQFFGPGTRLTVL.

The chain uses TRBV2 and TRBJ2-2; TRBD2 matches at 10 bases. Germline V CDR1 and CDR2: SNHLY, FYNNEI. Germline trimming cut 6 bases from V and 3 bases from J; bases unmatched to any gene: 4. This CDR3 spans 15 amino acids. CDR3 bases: TGTGCCAGCAGGAAGGGGACTAGCGACACCGGGGAGCTGTTTTTT. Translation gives CASRKGTSDTGELFF.

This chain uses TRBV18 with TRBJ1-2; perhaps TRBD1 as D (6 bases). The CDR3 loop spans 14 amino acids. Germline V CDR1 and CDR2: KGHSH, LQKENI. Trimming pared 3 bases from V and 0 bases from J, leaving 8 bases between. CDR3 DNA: TGTGCCAGCTCACCGGACAGAGCTAACTATGGCTACACCTTC. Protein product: CASSPDRANYGYTF.

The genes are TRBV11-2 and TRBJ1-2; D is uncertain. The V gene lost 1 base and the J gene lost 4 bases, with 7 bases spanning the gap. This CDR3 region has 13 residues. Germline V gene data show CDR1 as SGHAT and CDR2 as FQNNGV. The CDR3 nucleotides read TGTGCCAGCAGCTTAGGAGAAGCCTATGGCTACACCTTC. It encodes CASSLGEAYGYTF.

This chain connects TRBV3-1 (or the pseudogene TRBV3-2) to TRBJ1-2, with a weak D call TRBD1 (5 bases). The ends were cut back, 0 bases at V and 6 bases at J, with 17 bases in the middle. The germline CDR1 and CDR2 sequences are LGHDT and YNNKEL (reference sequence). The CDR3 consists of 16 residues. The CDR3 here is CASSQDVGPQPDGYTF. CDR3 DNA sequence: TGTGCCAGCAGCCAAGATGTGGGGCCGCAGCCAGATGGCTACACCTTC.